This T cell receptor beta chain is from a study of blood T cell repertoires in COVID-19. Sequencing used immunoSEQ multiplex PCR; TCRdb keeps in-frame clones, though not all of them. Among 66,000 or so clones listed, roughly 78% were seen once. CDR1 is SNHLY and CDR2 is FYNNEI in the germline V gene. The CDR3 runs 11 residues. Trimming left V 7 bases short and J 4 bases short, with 8 bases between. This sequence was found in a human donor in a cohort sampled during active COVID-19. The genes are TRBV2 and TRBJ2-7; D remains ambiguous. Specimen: peripheral blood. As DNA, the CDR3 is TGTGCCAGCACTGATAGATACGAGCAGTACTTC. This codes for CASTDRYEQYF.